This T cell receptor beta chain was recovered during a study of cytomegalovirus exposure and HLA in healthy donors. Study details: Ancestry clustering placed 70% to 90% of about 400 genotyped donors in the Caucasian-associated cluster. Study-level results: Owing to their indistinguishability, certain V segments, notably TRBV6-2 and TRBV6-3, were excluded.

As concerns this clone: The antigen is unknown. This sample also contains other DNA sequences that code for the same CDR3.

Trimming took off 0 bases at V and 2 bases at J, with 8 bases between the two ends. CDR3 length equals 14 residues. The germline CDR1 and CDR2 sequences are SGDLS and YYNGEE. The PCR contained 60 Vbeta and 13 Jbeta primers. Repertoires were generated with immunoSEQ multiplex PCR, while TCRdb's copy carries only in-frame clones and drops some. The sample lists some 130,000 clones; roughly 70% were seen once. Sequencing was done on a sample of PBMCs. The TCR originated in a human donor in good health. The chain uses TRBV9 and TRBJ2-5; maybe TRBD2 (5 bases). CDR3: CASSVGGLQETQYF. CDR3 coding DNA: TGTGCCAGCAGCGTAGGCGGGCTTCAAGAGACCCAGTACTTC.